The rows below give T cell receptor beta chains drawn from one sample of a study of T cells in Graves' hyperthyroidism and ophthalmopathy. TCRdb reanalysed the multiplex PCR reads using MiXCR and keeps one entry per CDR3 protein. The sample lists roughly 640,000 distinct CDR3 sequences; about 16% were seen once. Sequencing input: blood. These TCRs come from a woman between 40 and 50 years old with Graves' ophthalmopathy. Each CDR3 is given with its conserved first and last residue. Fields, in order: J gene, V gene, CDR3 length, clone size, D gene, CDR3 DNA, CDR3 protein. D genes are given only for firm matches. Clone size is stated in some rows and not others, as once, few, many or a class when expanded.

j_gene: TRBJ2-3; v_gene: TRBV12-3/TRBV12-4; len: 13; abundance: many; d_gene: -; CDR3nt: TGTGCCAGCAGTTTTGCGGAAACAGATACGCAGTATTTT; CDR3aa: CASSFAETDTQYF
j_gene: TRBJ2-7; v_gene: TRBV19; len: 13; abundance: -; d_gene: -; CDR3nt: TGTGCCAGTAGTATAGTCCCGGCCTACGAGCAGTACTTC; CDR3aa: CASSIVPAYEQYF
j_gene: TRBJ2-7; v_gene: TRBV12-3/TRBV12-4; len: 12; abundance: many; d_gene: -; CDR3nt: TGTGCCAGCAGTTTTCGGGGCTACGAGCAGTACTTC; CDR3aa: CASSFRGYEQYF
j_gene: TRBJ1-5; v_gene: TRBV10-3; len: 12; abundance: few; d_gene: -; CDR3nt: TGTGCCATCAGTGACAGGGTTCAGCCCCAGCATTTT; CDR3aa: CAISDRVQPQHF
j_gene: TRBJ2-3; v_gene: TRBV7-3; len: 15; abundance: -; d_gene: TRBD2; CDR3nt: TGTGCCAGCAGCCTAGCGGGGGAGGTCGGAGATACGCAGTATTTT; CDR3aa: CASSLAGEVGDTQYF
j_gene: TRBJ2-1; v_gene: TRBV6-2/TRBV6-3; len: 15; abundance: few; d_gene: TRBD2; CDR3nt: TGTGCCAGCAGTGGAACTAGCGGGGACTACAATGAGCAGTTCTTC; CDR3aa: CASSGTSGDYNEQFF
j_gene: TRBJ1-2; v_gene: TRBV11-2; len: 14; abundance: many; d_gene: -; CDR3nt: TGTGCCAGCAGCTTACAGGCAGCTAACTATGGCTACACCTTC; CDR3aa: CASSLQAANYGYTF
j_gene: TRBJ1-1; v_gene: TRBV3-1; len: 14; abundance: many; d_gene: TRBD1; CDR3nt: TGTGCCAGCAGCCAAGGAACAGGGGAGGGTTTAGCTTTCTTT; CDR3aa: CASSQGTGEGLAFF
j_gene: TRBJ1-3; v_gene: TRBV18; len: 14; abundance: few; d_gene: -; CDR3nt: TGTGCCAGCTCACCACCGCAGCCGAGAAACACCATATATTTT; CDR3aa: CASSPPQPRNTIYF
j_gene: TRBJ2-3; v_gene: TRBV24-1; len: 12; abundance: few; d_gene: -; CDR3nt: TGTGCCACCAGTGCCGGAACAGATACGCAGTATTTT; CDR3aa: CATSAGTDTQYF
j_gene: TRBJ2-3; v_gene: TRBV3-1; len: 15; abundance: -; d_gene: TRBD1; CDR3nt: TGTGCCAGCAGCCACTCCAGGGGGCGCCTAGATACGCAGTATTTT; CDR3aa: CASSHSRGRLDTQYF
j_gene: TRBJ2-3; v_gene: TRBV2; len: 13; abundance: many; d_gene: TRBD1; CDR3nt: TGTGCCAGCAGCGGACAGGGGTTGGATACGCAGTATTTT; CDR3aa: CASSGQGLDTQYF
j_gene: TRBJ1-6; v_gene: TRBV27; len: 16; abundance: few; d_gene: -; CDR3nt: TGTGCCAGCAGTTTAAAAGGGGTACAGCATAATTCACCCCTCCACTTT; CDR3aa: CASSLKGVQHNSPLHF
j_gene: TRBJ2-4; v_gene: TRBV28; len: 14; abundance: few; d_gene: TRBD2; CDR3nt: TGTGCCTGCAGTCAGGCGTTGGGGGGGAACATTCAGTACTTC; CDR3aa: CACSQALGGNIQYF
j_gene: TRBJ1-1; v_gene: TRBV20-1; len: 14; abundance: many; d_gene: -; CDR3nt: TGCAGTGCTAGAGACGTACTCCAGAACACTGAAGCTTTCTTT; CDR3aa: CSARDVLQNTEAFF
j_gene: TRBJ2-3; v_gene: TRBV29-1; len: 13; abundance: many; d_gene: TRBD2; CDR3nt: TGCAGCGTCGGCTGGCGGGGGGCGGATACGCAGTATTTT; CDR3aa: CSVGWRGADTQYF
j_gene: TRBJ2-3; v_gene: TRBV12-3/TRBV12-4; len: 14; abundance: -; d_gene: TRBD2; CDR3nt: TGTGCCAGCAGTTGGGGACTAGACACAGATACGCAGTATTTT; CDR3aa: CASSWGLDTDTQYF
j_gene: TRBJ1-1; v_gene: TRBV9; len: 15; abundance: -; d_gene: TRBD1; CDR3nt: TGTGCCAGCAGCGTCGGGACAGGGGAAGGGCCTGAAGCTTTCTTT; CDR3aa: CASSVGTGEGPEAFF
j_gene: TRBJ1-1; v_gene: TRBV6-5; len: 17; abundance: many; d_gene: -; CDR3nt: TGTGCCAGCACAAACAAACGCTCAGGGCGGCAATACACTGAAGCTTTCTTT; CDR3aa: CASTNKRSGRQYTEAFF
j_gene: TRBJ2-2; v_gene: TRBV3-1; len: 17; abundance: -; d_gene: TRBD2; CDR3nt: TGTGGCAGCAGCCACCCAAAGCGGGGGGGGAACACCGGGGAGCTGTTTTTT; CDR3aa: CGSSHPKRGGNTGELFF
j_gene: TRBJ2-1; v_gene: TRBV5-6; len: 15; abundance: many; d_gene: TRBD1; CDR3nt: TGTGCCAGCAGCGAGGGACAGACTAATAACAATGAGCAGTTCTTC; CDR3aa: CASSEGQTNNNEQFF
j_gene: TRBJ1-4; v_gene: TRBV7-9; len: 15; abundance: few; d_gene: -; CDR3nt: TGTGCCAGCAGCTTAGGCACAGGGATGGGTGAAAAACTGTTTTTT; CDR3aa: CASSLGTGMGEKLFF
j_gene: TRBJ1-3; v_gene: TRBV19; len: 16; abundance: -; d_gene: -; CDR3nt: TGTGCCAGTAGTCCTTGGTCGGGGACACTCGGAAACACCATATATTTT; CDR3aa: CASSPWSGTLGNTIYF
j_gene: TRBJ2-3; v_gene: TRBV7-2; len: 12; abundance: many; d_gene: -; CDR3nt: TGTGCCAGCAGCTTAGGACGGAATACGCAGTATTTT; CDR3aa: CASSLGRNTQYF
j_gene: TRBJ1-2; v_gene: TRBV3-1; len: 16; abundance: many; d_gene: TRBD1; CDR3nt: TGTGCCAGCAGCCCTGGCGCGGAGACAGGGCCCTATGGCTACACCTTC; CDR3aa: CASSPGAETGPYGYTF
j_gene: TRBJ2-1; v_gene: TRBV6-2/TRBV6-3; len: 14; abundance: -; d_gene: -; CDR3nt: TGTGCCAGCAGTTATAGTCTGGCGGCGAATGAGCAGTTCTTC; CDR3aa: CASSYSLAANEQFF
j_gene: TRBJ2-1; v_gene: TRBV12-5; len: 16; abundance: few; d_gene: TRBD1; CDR3nt: TGTGCTAGTGGTTTGGTAGTGGACAGGGATCCCAATGAGCAGTTCTTC; CDR3aa: CASGLVVDRDPNEQFF
j_gene: TRBJ2-7; v_gene: TRBV6-5; len: 14; abundance: -; d_gene: -; CDR3nt: TGTGCCAGCAGTTACGGGTCCAGGGCCTACGAGCAGTACTTC; CDR3aa: CASSYGSRAYEQYF
j_gene: TRBJ2-1; v_gene: TRBV3-1; len: 14; abundance: -; d_gene: -; CDR3nt: TGTGCCAGCAGCCACGTCCAGGGGGGCAATGAGCAGTTCTTC; CDR3aa: CASSHVQGGNEQFF
j_gene: TRBJ2-1; v_gene: TRBV5-6; len: 16; abundance: -; d_gene: TRBD2; CDR3nt: TGTGCCAGCAGCGTACTAGCGGGAGAATCCTACAATGAGCAGTTCTTC; CDR3aa: CASSVLAGESYNEQFF
j_gene: TRBJ2-3; v_gene: TRBV7-9; len: 14; abundance: few; d_gene: TRBD1; CDR3nt: TGTGCCAGCAGCGCCGACAGGGATTCAGATACGCAGTATTTT; CDR3aa: CASSADRDSDTQYF
j_gene: TRBJ1-1; v_gene: TRBV5-5; len: 14; abundance: few; d_gene: -; CDR3nt: TGTGCCAGCAGCTTGGCCGTGACAGAGTCTGAAGCTTTCTTT; CDR3aa: CASSLAVTESEAFF
j_gene: TRBJ1-2; v_gene: TRBV29-1; len: 14; abundance: -; d_gene: -; CDR3nt: TGCAGCGTGTACCGGGACAATCCCCCGAGGGGCTACACCTTC; CDR3aa: CSVYRDNPPRGYTF
j_gene: TRBJ1-4; v_gene: TRBV6-5; len: 13; abundance: many; d_gene: -; CDR3nt: TGTGCCAGCAGTTACGTGTCGGGTGAAAAACTGTTTTTT; CDR3aa: CASSYVSGEKLFF
j_gene: TRBJ2-3; v_gene: TRBV5-8; len: 16; abundance: -; d_gene: TRBD2; CDR3nt: TGTGCCAGCAGCTTGGAGCTCCTAGCGGTCACAGATACGCAGTATTTT; CDR3aa: CASSLELLAVTDTQYF
j_gene: TRBJ2-7; v_gene: TRBV7-8; len: 14; abundance: few; d_gene: -; CDR3nt: TGTGCCAGCAGACCTAGAACCAGCTCCTACGAGCAGTACTTC; CDR3aa: CASRPRTSSYEQYF
j_gene: TRBJ2-7; v_gene: TRBV5-1; len: 16; abundance: few; d_gene: -; CDR3nt: TGCGCCAGCAGCCTCCAGCCCTTAAAGCAGTCCTACGAGCAGTACTTC; CDR3aa: CASSLQPLKQSYEQYF
j_gene: TRBJ2-1; v_gene: TRBV5-5; len: 15; abundance: few; d_gene: -; CDR3nt: TGTGCCAGCAGCGGCCAGGGAGTCGCCTACAATGAGCAGTTCTTC; CDR3aa: CASSGQGVAYNEQFF
j_gene: TRBJ2-2; v_gene: TRBV4-2; len: 19; abundance: few; d_gene: -; CDR3nt: TGTGCCAGCAGCCAAGACCCGGACACCCCATATGTGGACACCGGGGAGCTGTTTTTT; CDR3aa: CASSQDPDTPYVDTGELFF
j_gene: TRBJ1-6; v_gene: TRBV7-9; len: 15; abundance: -; d_gene: -; CDR3nt: TGTGCCAGCAGCTTAGTAGGACAAACCAATTCACCCCTCCACTTT; CDR3aa: CASSLVGQTNSPLHF
j_gene: TRBJ2-2; v_gene: TRBV30; len: 15; abundance: -; d_gene: TRBD2; CDR3nt: TGTGCCTACCAACTAGCGGGGGGTGAAACCGGGGAGCTGTTTTTT; CDR3aa: CAYQLAGGETGELFF
j_gene: TRBJ2-1; v_gene: TRBV19; len: 13; abundance: -; d_gene: TRBD2; CDR3nt: TGTGCCAGTACGGCTAGCGGGAGAAATGAGCAGTTCTTC; CDR3aa: CASTASGRNEQFF
j_gene: TRBJ2-5; v_gene: TRBV28; len: 15; abundance: many; d_gene: TRBD2; CDR3nt: TGTGCCAGCACGACAAGAAGGGGACTACAAGAGACCCAGTACTTC; CDR3aa: CASTTRRGLQETQYF
j_gene: TRBJ2-3; v_gene: TRBV2; len: 15; abundance: many; d_gene: TRBD2; CDR3nt: TGTGCCAGCAGGGGGACTAGCGGGAGTTCAGATACGCAGTATTTT; CDR3aa: CASRGTSGSSDTQYF
j_gene: TRBJ2-7; v_gene: TRBV6-6; len: 14; abundance: few; d_gene: -; CDR3nt: TGTGCCAGCAGTTACTCTTGGGGAGCCTACGAGCAGTACTTC; CDR3aa: CASSYSWGAYEQYF
j_gene: TRBJ1-4; v_gene: TRBV4-1; len: 17; abundance: -; d_gene: -; CDR3nt: TGCGCCAGCAGCCAGGAACCACCCGAGGCGAGGGGTGAAAAACTGTTTTTT; CDR3aa: CASSQEPPEARGEKLFF
j_gene: TRBJ2-5; v_gene: TRBV12-3/TRBV12-4; len: 15; abundance: few; d_gene: -; CDR3nt: TGTGCCAGCACCGCTAATCCGGGGACCCAAGAGACCCAGTACTTC; CDR3aa: CASTANPGTQETQYF
j_gene: TRBJ2-3; v_gene: TRBV7-3; len: 15; abundance: many; d_gene: TRBD2; CDR3nt: TGTGCCAGCAGCTCGGGACTATCCGGCACAGATACGCAGTATTTT; CDR3aa: CASSSGLSGTDTQYF
j_gene: TRBJ2-5; v_gene: TRBV3-1; len: 12; abundance: many; d_gene: -; CDR3nt: TGTGCCAGCAGCCAGACCTGGGAGACCCAGTACTTC; CDR3aa: CASSQTWETQYF
j_gene: TRBJ2-3; v_gene: TRBV29-1; len: 22; abundance: few; d_gene: -; CDR3nt: TGCAGCGTTTACCCCCCCCCCCATACCGACCAGGGCAGAGCTCCTTACACAGATACGCAGTATTTT; CDR3aa: CSVYPPPHTDQGRAPYTDTQYF